This TCR beta chain was captured by sequencing in a study of OX40 agonist ivuxolimab in advanced cancers. Regarding the complete study: The costimulatory receptor OX40 (CD134) was targeted by ivuxolimab, a fully human IgG2 agonistic monoclonal antibody. Intravenous ivuxolimab was administered to patients every 2 weeks at six dose levels: 0.01, 0.1, 0.3, 1.5, 3 and 10 mg/kg. Among the approximately 54 dose-escalation patients, around 20 had hepatocellular carcinoma, about 15 melanoma, 9 renal cell carcinoma and 9 head and neck cancer. A male proportion of roughly 85% and a mean age of approximately 58 years, ranging from roughly 23 to 80, were recorded for the dose-escalation cohort. Prior anti-PD-1, anti-PD-L1 or anti-CTLA-4 therapy was permitted, and 30% to 50% of dose-escalation patients had received checkpoint inhibitors. Partial responses were achieved by three dose-escalation patients, of whom one had hepatocellular carcinoma and two had cutaneous melanoma. Peripheral TCRbeta sequencing aimed to test whether ivuxolimab altered TCR sequence diversity and caused clonal T-cell expansion. The monotherapy dose-escalation portion (N of about 47 patients) of the phase I ivuxolimab trial is reported in the paper. Beyond this particular receptor, the publication reports: The antigen specificity of the clonally expanded peripheral T cells was not determined. In partial responders in the 0.1-3.0 mg/kg groups, normalized peripheral clonal expansion was found to be among the lowest, especially among CD8+ T cells. Clonal expansion of both CD4+ and CD8+ blood T cells was observed from baseline to week 6 at doses 0.1 to 3.0 mg/kg. After ivuxolimab, CD8+ T cells had more expanded clones than CD4+ T cells on average. Low levels of normalized T-cell clonal expansion were also seen in some nonresponding patients.

Points on this clone: Its specific antigen is unknown. Per-nucleotide qualities are absent, and no much larger clonotype sits a single base away.

The CDR3 sequence holds 14 residues, the cysteine and phenylalanine included. Left in the record is the CDR3 DNA by itself, 42 bases read in frame from the first base. The germline ends are 14 bases apart after V is trimmed by 4 bases and J by 6 bases. According to the germline V gene, CDR1 reads SGDLS and CDR2 reads YYNGEE. Genomic DNA was isolated from the sorted cells so that the TCRbeta CDR3 region could be sequenced. The immunoSEQ Assay was used for sequencing of TCRbeta CDR3 regions. TCRdb re-hosts the immuneACCESS table, in-frame sequences only. Its copies lack some clones; in the studies checked, an unresolved V gene accounts for under half of them, and the cause for the rest is not known. The sample table records about 58,000 clones; 91% of these occur just once. The top ten constitute 3.5% to 4% of the sample. The trial excluded patients who had a history of autoimmune disease or were on systemic immunosuppression. Peripheral blood for TCR sequencing was collected from all dose cohorts at baseline, on cycle 4 day 1, and on cycle 7 day 1. The samples were taken from a phase I, first-in-human, multicenter, open-label dose-escalation trial of ivuxolimab. Adults with locally advanced or metastatic melanoma, renal cell, hepatocellular, or head and neck squamous cell carcinoma were enrolled in the trial. Before TCR sequencing, CD4+ T cells and CD8+ T cells from peripheral blood were sorted into separate populations.

The sequence derives from an adult with an advanced solid tumor such as melanoma, head and neck, liver or kidney cancer. The V and J genes are TRBV9 and TRBJ1-5; perhaps TRBD1 is the D gene, with 6 bases matching. Specimen: CD4+ or CD8+ T cells sorted from blood, collected in a trial of the OX40 agonist ivuxolimab. Here is the DNA: TGTGCCAGCAGCAAAGGGGGGTTGGGTCAGCCCCAGCATTTT. This sequence encodes CASSKGGLGQPQHF.